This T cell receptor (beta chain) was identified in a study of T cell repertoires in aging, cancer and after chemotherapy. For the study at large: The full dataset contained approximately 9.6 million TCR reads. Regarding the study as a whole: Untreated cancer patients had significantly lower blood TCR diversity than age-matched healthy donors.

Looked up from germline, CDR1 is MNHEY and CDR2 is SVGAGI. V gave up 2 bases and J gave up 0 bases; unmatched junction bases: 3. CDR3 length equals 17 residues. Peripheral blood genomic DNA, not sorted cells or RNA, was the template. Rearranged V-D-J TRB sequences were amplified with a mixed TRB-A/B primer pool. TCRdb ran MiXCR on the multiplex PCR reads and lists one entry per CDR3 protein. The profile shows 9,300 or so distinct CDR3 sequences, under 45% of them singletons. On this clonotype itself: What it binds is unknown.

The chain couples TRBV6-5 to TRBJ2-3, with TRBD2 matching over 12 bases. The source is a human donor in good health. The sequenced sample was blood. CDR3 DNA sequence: TGTGCCAGCAGTTACACCGGGACTAGCGGGAGCACAGATACGCAGTATTTT. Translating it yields CASSYTGTSGSTDTQYF.